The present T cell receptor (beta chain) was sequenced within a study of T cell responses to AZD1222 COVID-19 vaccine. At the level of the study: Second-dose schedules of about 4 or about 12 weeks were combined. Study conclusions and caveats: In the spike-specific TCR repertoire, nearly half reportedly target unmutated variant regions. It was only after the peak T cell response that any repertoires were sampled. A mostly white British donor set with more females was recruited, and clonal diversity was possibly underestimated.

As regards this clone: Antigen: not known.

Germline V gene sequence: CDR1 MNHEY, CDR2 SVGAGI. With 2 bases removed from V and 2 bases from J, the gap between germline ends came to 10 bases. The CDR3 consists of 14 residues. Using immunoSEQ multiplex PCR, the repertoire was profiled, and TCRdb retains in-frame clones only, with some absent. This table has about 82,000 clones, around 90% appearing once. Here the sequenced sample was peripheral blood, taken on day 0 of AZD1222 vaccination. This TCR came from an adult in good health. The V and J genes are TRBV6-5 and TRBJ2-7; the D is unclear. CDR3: CASSYSSSAYEQYF. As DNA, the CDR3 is TGTGCCAGCAGTTACAGTAGCTCGGCCTACGAGCAGTACTTC.